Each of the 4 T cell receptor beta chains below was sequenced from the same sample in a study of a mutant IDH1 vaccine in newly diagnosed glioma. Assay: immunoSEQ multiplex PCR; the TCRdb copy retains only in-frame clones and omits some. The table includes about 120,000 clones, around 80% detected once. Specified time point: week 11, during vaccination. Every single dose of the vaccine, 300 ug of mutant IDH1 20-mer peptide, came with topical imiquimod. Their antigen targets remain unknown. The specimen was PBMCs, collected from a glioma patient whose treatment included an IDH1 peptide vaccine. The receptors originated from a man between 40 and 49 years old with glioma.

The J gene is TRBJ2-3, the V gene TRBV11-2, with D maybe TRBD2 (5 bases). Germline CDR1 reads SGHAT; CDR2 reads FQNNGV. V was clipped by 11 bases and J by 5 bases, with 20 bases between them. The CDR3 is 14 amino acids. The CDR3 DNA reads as TGTGCCTGCCGTCCTAGCCTCTCGGAAGATACGCAGTATTTT. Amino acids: CACRPSLSEDTQYF.

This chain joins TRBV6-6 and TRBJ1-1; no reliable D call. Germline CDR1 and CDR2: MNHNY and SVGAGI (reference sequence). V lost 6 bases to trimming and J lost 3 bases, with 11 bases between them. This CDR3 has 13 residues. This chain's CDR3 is CASSTFFDTEAFF. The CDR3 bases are TGTGCCAGCAGCACCTTTTTCGACACTGAAGCTTTCTTT.

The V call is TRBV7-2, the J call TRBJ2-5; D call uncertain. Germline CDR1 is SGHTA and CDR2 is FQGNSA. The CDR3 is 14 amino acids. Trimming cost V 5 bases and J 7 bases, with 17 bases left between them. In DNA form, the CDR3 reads TGTGCCAGCAGCCTCCTTAAATCGGCGGCGACCCAGTACTTC. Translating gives CASSLLKSAATQYF.

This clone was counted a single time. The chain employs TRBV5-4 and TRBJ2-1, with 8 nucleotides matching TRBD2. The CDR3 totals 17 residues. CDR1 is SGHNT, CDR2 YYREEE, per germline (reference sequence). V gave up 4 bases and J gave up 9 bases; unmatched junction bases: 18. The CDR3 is CASSREAGTRRVGEQFF. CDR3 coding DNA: TGTGCCAGCAGCCGGGAAGCCGGGACTAGGAGGGTCGGTGAGCAGTTCTTC.